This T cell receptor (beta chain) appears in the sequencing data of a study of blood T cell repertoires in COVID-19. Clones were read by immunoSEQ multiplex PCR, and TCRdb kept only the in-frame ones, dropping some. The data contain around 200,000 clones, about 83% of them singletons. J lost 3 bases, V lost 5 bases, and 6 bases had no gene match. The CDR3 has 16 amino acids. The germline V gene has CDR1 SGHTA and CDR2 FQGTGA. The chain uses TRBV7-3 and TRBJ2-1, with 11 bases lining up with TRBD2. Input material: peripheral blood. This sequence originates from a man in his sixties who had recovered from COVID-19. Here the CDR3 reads CASSPHLAGGYNEQFF. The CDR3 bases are TGTGCCAGCAGCCCCCATCTAGCGGGGGGCTACAATGAGCAGTTCTTC.